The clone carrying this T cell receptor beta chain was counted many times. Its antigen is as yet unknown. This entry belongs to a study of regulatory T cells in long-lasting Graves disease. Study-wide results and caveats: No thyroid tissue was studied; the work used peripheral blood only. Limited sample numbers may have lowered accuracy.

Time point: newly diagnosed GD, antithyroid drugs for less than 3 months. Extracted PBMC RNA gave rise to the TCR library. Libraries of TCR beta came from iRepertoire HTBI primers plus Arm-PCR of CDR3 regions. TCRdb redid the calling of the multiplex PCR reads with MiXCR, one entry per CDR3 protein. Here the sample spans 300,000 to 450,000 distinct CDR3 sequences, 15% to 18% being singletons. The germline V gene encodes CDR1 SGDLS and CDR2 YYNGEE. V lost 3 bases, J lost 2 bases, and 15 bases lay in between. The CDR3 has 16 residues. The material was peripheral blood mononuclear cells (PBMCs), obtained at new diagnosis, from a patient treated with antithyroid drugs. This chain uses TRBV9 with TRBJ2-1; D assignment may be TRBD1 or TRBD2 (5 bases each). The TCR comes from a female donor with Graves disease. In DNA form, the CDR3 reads TGTGCCAGCAGCGCGCGGTGGGACGTAACCTACAATGAGCAGTTCTTC. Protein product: CASSARWDVTYNEQFF.